A single sample gave rise to the 21 T cell receptor beta chains below, sequenced in a study of STAT5B mutations in CD4+ large granular lymphocyte leukemia (dated by TCRdb to 2021 to 2024). Library preparation was by the immunoSEQ multiplex PCR assay. The clones in this table, taken by TCRdb from immuneACCESS, are in-frame only. Not every clone is retained; where verified, under half of the shortfall comes from an unresolved V gene, and the cause of the rest is unknown. Recorded for this sample are 48,000 or so clones; about three quarters of them occurred a single time. The biggest ten clones account for about 1.5% of the sample. Sequencing was performed on CD4+ T cells from blood buffy coats. The receptors were sampled from a human donor in good health.

Only a few counts were recorded for this clone. The rearrangement uses TRBV7-6 and TRBJ2-2; D gene unclear. The CDR3 is 15 amino acids. The V end lost 1 base, the J end lost 3 bases, and 9 bases lay between the germline ends. Germline V gene sequence: CDR1 SGHVS, CDR2 FNYEAQ. CDR3 nucleotides: TGTGCCAGCAGCTTAGTGGGCGGATACACCGGGGAGCTGTTTTTT. Amino acid sequence: CASSLVGGYTGELFF.

This chain joins TRBV28 and TRBJ2-3; TRBD1 matches 8 bases. The CDR3 covers 15 residues. CDR1 and CDR2 (germline): MDHEN, SYDVKM. V lost 7 bases, J lost 4 bases, and 10 bases stayed unmatched. The CDR3 coding sequence is TGTGCCAGCACAGTAGGGCAGGGGGCGGCAGATACGCAGTATTTT. Translating it yields CASTVGQGAADTQYF.

The genes are TRBV7-2 and TRBJ2-5; TRBD1 matches 10 bases. This CDR3 comprises 15 residues. Per germline, CDR1 SGHTA and CDR2 FQGNSA. V lost 1 base, J lost 5 bases, and 4 bases stayed unmatched. The chain's CDR3 is CASSLDPGQGETQYF. CDR3 bases: TGTGCCAGCAGCTTAGATCCGGGACAGGGGGAGACCCAGTACTTC.

The chain couples TRBV2 to TRBJ2-6; D may be TRBD2 (5 bases). V was shortened by 3 bases and J by 2 bases, with 5 bases between the two germline ends. Germline V lookup: CDR1 SNHLY, CDR2 FYNNEI. The CDR3 totals 14 residues. In DNA, the CDR3 is TGTGCCAGCAGTGAGGGAGCTGGGGCCAACGTCCTGACTTTC. Amino acid sequence: CASSEGAGANVLTF.

Only a few counts were recorded for this clone. This chain joins TRBV10-3 and TRBJ2-2, with 10 bases lining up with TRBD1. After removal of 4 bases from V and 2 bases from J, the junction contained 4 bases not matched to a gene. The CDR3 is 16 residues long. Per the germline V gene, CDR1 is ENHRY and CDR2 is SYGVKD. DNA for the CDR3: TGTGCCATCAGTGTGGGACAGGGGATAAACACCGGGGAGCTGTTTTTT. Protein sequence: CAISVGQGINTGELFF.

The chain joins TRBV2 to TRBJ1-1; no reliable D call. V was cut by 2 bases and J by 0 bases, with 16 bases left in between. There are 17 residues in the CDR3. Germline V gene data show CDR1 as SNHLY and CDR2 as FYNNEI. CDR3 amino acids: CASSELGRRPMNTEAFF. Here the CDR3 DNA reads TGTGCCAGCAGTGAATTGGGCAGGCGACCCATGAACACTGAAGCTTTCTTT.

Only a few counts were recorded for this clone. The rearrangement uses TRBV11-2 and TRBJ1-6; D remains unclear. With 5 bases removed from V and 3 bases from J, the gap between germline ends came to 14 bases. This CDR3 region has 16 residues. Germline-derived CDR1 and CDR2 are SGHAT and FQNNGV. CDR3 sequence: CASSPQAGVYNSPLHF. CDR3 in DNA: TGTGCCAGCAGCCCGCAGGCCGGGGTCTATAATTCACCCCTCCACTTT.

The CDR3 DNA reads as TGTGCCAGCAGACTGGGGAACCTTTATGGAAACACCATATATTTT. Its protein product is CASRLGNLYGNTIYF. V usage is TRBV2 and J usage is TRBJ1-3; no clear D. V lost 6 bases, J lost 3 bases, and 15 bases lay in between. The CDR3 has 15 amino acids. Germline V gene lookup returns CDR1 SNHLY and CDR2 FYNNEI. The full variable domain, its missing parts supplied by reference TRBV2 and TRBJ1-3, is EPEVTQTPSHQVTQMGQEVILRCVPISNHLYFYWYRQILGQKVEFLVSFYNNEISEKSEIFDDQFSVERPDGSNFTLKIRSTKLEDSAMYFCASRLGNLYGNTIYFGEGSWLTVV.

This clone was recorded a few times. The chain uses TRBV6-1 and TRBJ1-5, with a possible D match to TRBD1 (5 bases). Germline V lookup: CDR1 MNHNS, CDR2 SASEGT. The CDR3 is made up of 13 amino acids. Trimming cost V 6 bases and J 3 bases, with 9 bases left between them. As DNA, the CDR3 is TGTGCCAGCAGGGACAACCCCAATCAGCCCCAGCATTTT. This translates into CASRDNPNQPQHF.

The chain is built from TRBV7-2 and TRBJ2-2, with unresolved D. The CDR3 is 13 amino acids. The V and J ends lost 0 bases and 9 bases respectively, with 8 bases between them. Germline V lookup: CDR1 SGHTA, CDR2 FQGNSA. As DNA, the CDR3 is TGTGCCAGCAGCTTAGCGCAGACCCGGGAGCTGTTTTTT. It translates to CASSLAQTRELFF.

The chain joins TRBV30 to TRBJ2-1; TRBD2 matches at 11 bases. The V gene end was trimmed by 5 bases and the J gene end by 0 bases; junction bases not matched to a gene: 9. The CDR3 contains 17 residues. Germline V gives CDR1 GTSNPN, CDR2 SVGIG (reference sequence). This CDR3 is CAWASTGTSGSYNEQFF. In DNA form, the CDR3 reads TGTGCCTGGGCGTCGACAGGGACTAGCGGCTCCTACAATGAGCAGTTCTTC.

This clone has only a few counts. The chain employs TRBV9 and TRBJ1-2, with D uncertain. Germline values: CDR1 SGDLS, CDR2 YYNGEE. This CDR3 contains 16 residues. V was trimmed by 0 bases and J by 8 bases, leaving 20 bases between them. CDR3 sequence (DNA): TGTGCCAGCAGCGTAGGTCTGCCCCCAGCCGGAGGAGGCTACACCTTC. Translation: CASSVGLPPAGGGYTF. Full variable domain (rest looked up from reference TRBV9 and TRBJ1-2): DSGVTQTPKHLITATGQRVTLRCSPRSGDLSVYWYQQSLDQGLQFLIQYYNGEERAKGNILERFSAQQFPDLHSELNLSSLELGDSALYFCASSVGLPPAGGGYTFGSGTRLTVV.

V gene TRBV28 combines with J gene TRBJ1-2; 8 bases are a match to TRBD1. Germline assignment: CDR1 MDHEN and CDR2 SYDVKM. Trimming cost V 4 bases and J 0 bases; bases outside gene matches: 7. The length of the CDR3 is 16 residues. Written as DNA, the CDR3 is TGTGCCAGCAGTTCAGGACAGGGACTTACTAACTATGGCTACACCTTC. Translating it yields CASSSGQGLTNYGYTF.

This clone appeared a few times. The genes are TRBV7-3 and TRBJ1-1; D possibly corresponds to TRBD1 (5 bases). This CDR3 has 13 amino acids. V was shortened by 1 base and J by 11 bases, with 14 bases between the two germline ends. Germline assignment: CDR1 SGHTA and CDR2 FQGTGA. Here the CDR3 DNA reads TGTGCCAGCAGCTTAAATCGGGACCAGGTTGCTTTCTTT. It is translated as CASSLNRDQVAFF.

The chain joins TRBV2 to TRBJ1-2; no clear D gene. The CDR3 length is 14 residues. Trimming left V 7 bases short and J 4 bases short, with 16 bases between. The germline gives CDR1 SNHLY, CDR2 FYNNEI. CDR3 bases: TGTGCCAGCACGGCGGTTGACCGGGCCTATGGCTACACCTTC. Residues: CASTAVDRAYGYTF.

The J gene is TRBJ2-1, the V gene TRBV5-1; tentative D call: TRBD2 (5 bases). Per germline, CDR1 SGHRS and CDR2 YFSETQ. V gave up 0 bases and J gave up 10 bases, with 20 bases separating them. CDR3 length: 16 amino acids. The CDR3 bases are TGCGCCAGCAGCTTGGGCCCCGATAGGGAGAGTGTGGAGCAGTTCTTC. It yields the protein CASSLGPDRESVEQFF.

This clone has only a few counts. The chain is built from TRBV9 and TRBJ1-4, with 9 bases matching TRBD1. The CDR3 runs to 16 residues. J gave up 7 bases and V 6 bases, and 13 bases lay outside the gene matches. Germline V gives CDR1 SGDLS, CDR2 YYNGEE. DNA for the CDR3: TGTGCCAGCACCCTGGGACAGGGAAGGGTTGGTGAAAAACTGTTTTTT. The encoded protein is CASTLGQGRVGEKLFF.

The chain couples TRBV5-1 to TRBJ1-1; 8 nucleotides align to TRBD1. V trimming: 9 bases; J trimming: 2 bases; junction bases outside the gene matches: 12. CDR1 is SGHRS, CDR2 YFSETQ, per germline. The CDR3 runs to 15 residues. CDR3: CATATGVLSNTEAFF. The DNA for the CDR3 is TGCGCCACCGCGACAGGGGTTTTATCTAACACTGAAGCTTTCTTT.

The chain recombines TRBV30 with TRBJ1-3, with D hard to call. Trimming stripped 0 bases from V and 3 bases from J, with 6 bases between. This CDR3 has 13 amino acids. Germline CDR1 and CDR2: GTSNPN and SVGIG (reference sequence). CDR3 nucleotide sequence: TGTGCCTGGAGTGTGACAAGTGGAAACACCATATATTTT. Protein: CAWSVTSGNTIYF. Based on the CDR3 plus reference TRBV30 and TRBJ1-3, the full variable domain is SQTIHQWPATLVQPVGSPLSLECTVEGTSNPNLYWYRQAAGRGLQLLFYSVGIGQISSEVPQNLSASRPQDRQFILSSKKLLLSDSGFYLCAWSVTSGNTIYFGEGSWLTVV.

This clone was seen more than once but under ten times. V and J are TRBV11-1 and TRBJ1-1; 10 positions match TRBD1. This CDR3 has 14 amino acids. V shed 2 bases and J 11 bases; nucleotides not matched to a gene: 8. In germline, CDR1 is SGHAT, CDR2 FQDESV (reference sequence). The CDR3 protein is CASSLKTGGASAFF. CDR3 in DNA: TGTGCCAGCAGCTTAAAGACAGGGGGCGCCTCTGCTTTCTTT.

V gene TRBV7-9 combines with J gene TRBJ2-5; 8 nucleotides agree with TRBD2. Germline loops: CDR1 SEHNR, CDR2 FQNEAQ (reference sequence). The V and J ends lost 2 bases and 11 bases, in that order; junction bases with no gene match: 7. CDR3 length: 13 amino acids. The CDR3 DNA sequence: TGTGCCAGCAGCTTAAACCCAGCGGGGGAGCAGTACTTC. Protein sequence: CASSLNPAGEQYF.